These 21 T cell receptor beta chains came from one sample sequenced in a study of OX40 agonist ivuxolimab in advanced cancers. Sequencing was performed with immunoSEQ multiplex PCR; in TCRdb, only in-frame clones are kept and a portion is missing. The sample includes 25,000 or so clones, over 60% of them seen just once. Here the sequenced sample was CD4+ or CD8+ T cells sorted from blood, taken in a trial of the OX40 agonist ivuxolimab. These receptors were obtained from an adult with an advanced solid tumor such as melanoma, head and neck, liver or kidney cancer.

This clone is termed medium-sized. The CDR3 region is CASSILGSYGYTF. As DNA, the CDR3 is TGTGCCAGTAGTATCCTGGGGTCCTATGGCTACACCTTC. V gene TRBV19 combines with J gene TRBJ1-2; the D is unclear. CDR1 is LNHDA, CDR2 SQIVND, per germline (reference sequence). V was clipped by 3 bases and J by 4 bases, with 9 bases between them. This CDR3 comprises 13 residues.

This clone showed up just a few times. The chain couples TRBV27 to TRBJ2-1, with unresolved D. This CDR3 is built from 12 residues. Germline CDR1 reads MNHEY; CDR2 reads SMNVEV (reference sequence). Trimming cost V 3 bases and J 3 bases, with 3 bases left between them. The CDR3 here is CASSFNYNEQFF. In DNA, the CDR3 is TGTGCCAGCAGTTTTAACTACAATGAGCAGTTCTTC.

This sequence joins TRBV11-1 and TRBJ2-3; unclear D gene. CDR1 is SGHAT, CDR2 FQDESV, per germline (reference sequence). Trimming left V 5 bases short and J 4 bases short, with 10 bases between. This CDR3 comprises 13 residues. The CDR3 sequence is CASSRPGADTQYF. CDR3 in DNA: TGTGCCAGCAGCCGCCCGGGTGCAGATACGCAGTATTTT.

In DNA, the CDR3 is TGTGCCAGCAGTTCCGGCCAGGGGTTCTACGAGCAGTACTTC. Protein: CASSSGQGFYEQYF. The chain links TRBV6-5 to TRBJ2-7; D may be TRBD1 (6 bases). The CDR3 contains 14 residues. Per the germline V gene, CDR1 is MNHEY and CDR2 is SVGAGI. V lost 4 bases and J lost 3, with 13 bases in between.

This chain connects TRBV15 to TRBJ2-5; perhaps TRBD2 as D (5 bases). The germline V gene encodes CDR1 LNHNV and CDR2 YYDKDF (reference sequence). Trimming left V 5 bases short and J 5 bases short, with 15 bases between. The CDR3 loop spans 14 amino acids. CDR3 sequence: CATSGGLAGETQYF. In DNA form, the CDR3 reads TGTGCCACCAGCGGTGGGCTAGCCGGGGAGACCCAGTACTTC.

The chain has TRBV5-1 and TRBJ2-7; the D gene is possibly TRBD1 (6 bases). Deletions cut 1 base from V and 5 bases from J, with 10 bases between. This CDR3 is built from 13 residues. Germline V CDR1 and CDR2: SGHRS, YFSETQ. CDR3 bases: TGCGCCAGCAGCTTGAGGGGGAACGACGAGCAGTACTTC. It encodes CASSLRGNDEQYF.

The CDR3 loop is CASSLGERELFF. DNA for the CDR3: TGTGCCAGCAGCTTGGGGGAACGGGAGCTGTTTTTT. V is TRBV5-6 and J is TRBJ2-2; unclear D gene. Germline assignment: CDR1 SGHDT and CDR2 YYEEEE. The CDR3 runs 12 residues. The V gene lost 0 bases and the J gene lost 9 bases, with 6 bases spanning the gap. Full variable domain (remainder filled in from reference TRBV5-6 and TRBJ2-2): DAGVTQSPTHLIKTRGQQVTLRCSPKSGHDTVSWYQQALGQGPQFIFQYYEEEERQRGNFPDRFSGHQFPNYSSELNVNALLLGDSALYLCASSLGERELFFGEGSRLTVL.

The genes are TRBV6-4 and TRBJ1-6; D might be TRBD1 (6 bases). The V and J ends lost 8 bases and 10 bases respectively, with 15 bases between them. This CDR3 spans 13 amino acids. Germline CDR1 is MRHNA and CDR2 is SNTAGT. CDR3 nucleotide sequence: TGTGCCAGCCTAGGGGGGGGTGGATCACCCCTCCACTTT. This codes for CASLGGGGSPLHF.

This chain links TRBV13 with TRBJ2-5; 10 nucleotides align to TRBD2. CDR1 and CDR2 from the germline V gene are PRHDT and FYEKMQ (reference sequence). The V segment lost 7 bases and the J segment 2 bases; nucleotides outside the gene matches: 4. The CDR3 runs 14 residues. The CDR3 here is CASTLLAGQETQYF. The CDR3 DNA sequence: TGTGCCAGCACCCTACTAGCGGGGCAAGAGACCCAGTACTTC.

In this sample, this clone turned up a few times. The rearrangement joins TRBV2 to TRBJ2-3; D gene ambiguous. Trimming left V 8 bases short and J 6 bases short, with 6 bases between. CDR3 size: 10 residues. From germline, CDR1 is SNHLY and CDR2 FYNNEI. The CDR3 is CASEGDTQYF. The CDR3, as DNA: TGTGCCAGCGAAGGGGATACGCAGTATTTT.

The rearrangement uses TRBV13 and TRBJ2-7; 8 nucleotides line up with TRBD1. The germline CDR1 and CDR2 sequences are PRHDT and FYEKMQ (reference sequence). The CDR3 spans 16 residues. V shed 4 bases and J 2 bases; nucleotides not matched to a gene: 10. The CDR3 coding sequence is TGTGCCAGCAGCTCCGAAGGGGACAGGAAACCCTACGAGCAGTACTTC. This translates into CASSSEGDRKPYEQYF.

The rearrangement joins TRBV27 to TRBJ2-3; 10 bases match TRBD2. The CDR3 totals 16 residues. CDR1 is MNHEY and CDR2 is SMNVEV in the germline V gene (reference sequence). Trimming at V came to 6 bases and at J to 5 bases, leaving 11 bases not matched to a gene. CDR3 protein: CASSRTLAGDGDTQYF. The CDR3 DNA reads as TGTGCCAGCAGCCGAACTCTAGCGGGGGATGGAGATACGCAGTATTTT.

The chain uses TRBV9 and TRBJ2-1; 10 nucleotides agree with TRBD2. The CDR3 has 16 amino acids. The J segment lost 9 bases and the V segment lost 4 bases, leaving 13 bases of the junction unmatched. CDR1 is SGDLS, CDR2 YYNGEE, per germline. The CDR3 DNA is TGTGCCAGCAGCACTCCCCTAGCGGGGGATGGAGGTGAGCAGTTCTTC. It specifies CASSTPLAGDGGEQFF.

This chain connects TRBV29-1 to TRBJ1-3, with D perhaps TRBD1 (5 bases). Trimming pared 3 bases from V and 4 bases from J, leaving 13 bases between. CDR1 is SQVTM, CDR2 ANQGSEA, per germline. CDR3 size: 14 residues. CDR3 DNA: TGCAGCGTTGATAGAGCCGGGGACGGAAACACCATATATTTT. Its translation: CSVDRAGDGNTIYF.

The chain employs TRBV29-1 and TRBJ1-1; no definite D call. V dropped 4 bases and J dropped 0 bases, with 9 bases sitting between them. Germline V CDR1 and CDR2: SQVTM, ANQGSEA. The CDR3 consists of 13 residues. Written as DNA, the CDR3 is TGCAGCGTTGTTGGCCTCATGAACACTGAAGCTTTCTTT. It encodes CSVVGLMNTEAFF.

As regards this clone: The junction departs from the called germline gene at one end, perhaps through a read error. This chain uses TRBV7-7 with TRBJ2-3; 9 bases fit TRBD2. Per germline, CDR1 SSHAT and CDR2 FNYEAQ (reference sequence). CDR3 length: 15 residues. CDR3 DNA sequence: TGTGCTAGCAGCTTGGGTAGCGGGGGCCCAGATACGCAGTATTTT. Its protein product is CASSLGSGGPDTQYF.

The chain has TRBV7-9 and TRBJ2-2; the D is unclear. There are 12 residues in the CDR3. V was pared by 3 bases and J by 4 bases, with 3 bases between. The V gene's germline CDR1 is SEHNR and CDR2 FQNEAQ (reference sequence). CDR3 protein: CASSFSTGELFF. The CDR3 region has the DNA TGTGCCAGCAGCTTTAGCACCGGGGAGCTGTTTTTT.

This clone has a single count. The genes are TRBV19 and TRBJ2-3; no clear D. V was shortened by 3 bases and J by 2 bases, with 6 bases between the two germline ends. CDR3 length: 13 residues. The germline CDR1 and CDR2 sequences are LNHDA and SQIVND (reference sequence). The CDR3 reads CASSILTTDTQYF. The CDR3 DNA is TGTGCCAGTAGTATCCTGACCACAGATACGCAGTATTTT.

The chain recombines TRBV7-6 with TRBJ2-7; D is undetermined. V gave up 2 bases and J gave up 5 bases, with 4 bases separating them. There are 11 residues in the CDR3. The germline gives CDR1 SGHVS, CDR2 FNYEAQ. The chain's CDR3 is CASSLSDEQYF. In nucleotides, the CDR3 is TGTGCCAGCAGCTTAAGTGACGAGCAGTACTTC. The variable domain in full, completed from reference TRBV7-6 and TRBJ2-7, reads GAGVSQSPRYKVTKRGQDVALRCDPISGHVSLYWYRQALGQGPEFLTYFNYEAQQDKSGLPNDRFSAERPEGSISTLTIQRTEQRDSAMYRCASSLSDEQYFGPGTRLTVT.

The chain employs TRBV2 and TRBJ2-1; tentatively, D is TRBD2 (6 bases). The CDR3 sequence is 13 residues long. The V and J ends lost 5 bases and 15 bases respectively, with 20 bases between them. The V gene's germline CDR1 is SNHLY and CDR2 FYNNEI. The CDR3 nucleotides are TGTGCCAGCAGTATCCAGAACAGGAACGGGGGGTTCTTC. It translates to CASSIQNRNGGFF.

About this clone: Other DNA variants within this sample encode the same CDR3. The chain is built from TRBV7-2 and TRBJ2-5; TRBD2 aligns across 10 bases. This CDR3 is 15 amino acids long. J gave up 2 bases and V 3 bases, and 3 bases lay outside the gene matches. Germline lookup yields CDR1 SGHTA and CDR2 FQGNSA. The CDR3 protein is CASSFGLAEQETQYF. CDR3 in DNA: TGTGCCAGCAGCTTCGGACTAGCGGAGCAAGAGACCCAGTACTTC.